Detailed here is one T cell receptor (beta chain). This sample was included in a study of cytomegalovirus exposure and HLA in healthy donors. Amplification used 60 Vbeta primers and 13 Jbeta primers. Sequenced by immunoSEQ multiplex PCR; TCRdb stores in-frame clones only, minus some. The sample consists of about 130,000 clones, approximately 84% of them appearing once. Looked up from germline, CDR1 is SGHNT and CDR2 is YYREEE (reference sequence). V was cut by 5 bases and J by 3 bases, with 17 bases left in between. The CDR3 is 15 amino acids. The chain employs TRBV5-4 and TRBJ1-1; D call uncertain. The source is a woman aged 40 to 55 in good health and CMV-seronegative. The sequencing input was PBMCs. CDR3 sequence reads: CASSNGYKDYTEAFF. Here the CDR3 DNA reads TGTGCCAGCAGTAATGGCTATAAGGACTACACTGAAGCTTTCTTT. Supplemented by reference TRBV5-4 and TRBJ1-1, the full variable domain reads ETGVTQSPTHLIKTRGQQVTLRCSSQSGHNTVSWYQQALGQGPQFIFQYYREEENGRGNFPPRFSGLQFPNYSSELNVNALELDDSALYLCASSNGYKDYTEAFFGQGTRLTVV.